This T cell receptor beta chain stems from a study of CD8 T cells in Susac syndrome. J was trimmed by 5 bases and V by 5 bases; bases with no gene match: 5. CDR1 is SGHNT, CDR2 YYREEE, per germline (reference sequence). The CDR3 is made up of 14 amino acids. An amount of RNA that ranged from roughly 0.5 to 1 ug was reverse transcribed with random hexamers. The amplification used immunoSEQ multiplex PCR on TCR beta CDR3; it spanned 54 Vbeta and 13 Jbeta. A single record per CDR3 protein comes from TCRdb applying MiXCR to the immunoSEQ multiplex PCR reads. The sample lists about 130,000 distinct CDR3 sequences, 90% to 95% occurring once.

The material sequenced was CD8+ T cells from PBMCs. This receptor was identified in a human donor with multiple sclerosis. The chain links TRBV5-4 to TRBJ1-5; TRBD1 aligns across 9 bases. The CDR3 here is CASSQDRGDQPQHF. In DNA form, the CDR3 reads TGTGCCAGCAGTCAGGACAGGGGCGATCAGCCCCAGCATTTT.